The 24 T cell receptor beta chains below were found in one sample sequenced in a study of control samples from healthy donors and cancer patients. Sequenced by immunoSEQ multiplex PCR; TCRdb stores in-frame clones only, minus some. The sample has around 12,000 clones; roughly 93% are singletons. The specimen sequenced was PBMCs. Source of these receptors: a man older than 75 with lung cancer.

The chain carries TRBV2 and TRBJ1-1; no clear D. V was pared by 4 bases and J by 3 bases, with 15 bases between. Germline V CDR1 and CDR2: SNHLY, FYNNEI. The CDR3 contains 15 residues. CDR3 in amino acids: CASSGPASRDTEAFF. CDR3 DNA: TGTGCCAGCAGTGGCCCGGCCTCTAGGGACACTGAAGCTTTCTTT. Based on the CDR3 plus reference TRBV2 and TRBJ1-1, the full variable domain is EPEVTQTPSHQVTQMGQEVILRCVPISNHLYFYWYRQILGQKVEFLVSFYNNEISEKSEIFDDQFSVERPDGSNFTLKIRSTKLEDSAMYFCASSGPASRDTEAFFGQGTRLTVV.

The chain is built from TRBV7-2 and TRBJ1-6; the D gene is possibly TRBD1 (5 bases). V was pared by 4 bases and J by 6 bases, with 10 bases between. The length of the CDR3 is 14 residues. Germline loops: CDR1 SGHTA, CDR2 FQGNSA. CDR3 bases: TGTGCCAGCAGCTCTGCAGGGAGTAATTCACCCCTCCACTTT. Translating it yields CASSSAGSNSPLHF.

V and J are TRBV6-5 and TRBJ2-7, with 9 bases that match TRBD1. J was trimmed by 6 bases and V by 2 bases; bases with no gene match: 11. The length of the CDR3 is 16 residues. CDR1 MNHEY and CDR2 SVGAGI come from the germline V gene. CDR3 coding DNA: TGTGCCAGCAGTTACCTACCGGGACAGGGTATGTCCGAGCAGTACTTC. Translated, it gives CASSYLPGQGMSEQYF.

The CDR3 loop is CASSQGATGGELFF. In nucleotides, the CDR3 is TGTGCCAGCAGCCAGGGGGCCACCGGGGGGGAGCTGTTTTTT. The chain uses TRBV3-1 (or the pseudogene TRBV3-2) and TRBJ2-2, with D maybe TRBD1 (6 bases). Germline V gene sequence: CDR1 LGHDT, CDR2 YNNKEL (reference sequence). This CDR3 is 14 amino acids long. The V gene lost 3 bases and the J gene lost 8 bases, with 13 bases spanning the gap.

The V gene is TRBV2, the J gene TRBJ1-3; D gene uncertain. V lost 5 bases, J lost 3 bases, and 2 bases lay in between. This CDR3 is 11 amino acids long. CDR1 is SNHLY and CDR2 is FYNNEI in the germline V gene. This CDR3 reads CASSYGNTIYF. Written as DNA, the CDR3 is TGTGCCAGCAGTTATGGAAACACCATATATTTT.

This chain joins TRBV6-5 and TRBJ1-6, with unresolved D. The CDR3 extends over 14 amino acids. The germline gives CDR1 MNHEY, CDR2 SVGAGI. The V and J ends lost 4 bases and 6 bases respectively, with 10 bases between them. The CDR3 DNA reads as TGTGCCAGCAGTTCTCCCCTTATTAATTCACCCCTCCACTTT. Translated: CASSSPLINSPLHF.

The CDR3 sequence is CASSNYSGGGSKFYEQYV. The CDR3 bases are TGTGCCAGCAGCAATTATAGCGGGGGGGGTTCTAAATTCTACGAGCAGTACGTC. The chain is built from TRBV21-1 and TRBJ2-7; whether TRBD2, the table's D call, matches the DNA was not checked. TRBV21-1 is a listed pseudogene. CDR3 size: 18 residues.

This CDR3 is CATSDAPGQGEANQPQHF. DNA of the CDR3: TGTGCCACCAGTGATGCTCCGGGACAGGGGGAAGCCAATCAGCCCCAGCATTTT. The V and J genes are TRBV24-1 and TRBJ1-5; 11 bases are a match to TRBD1. Germline V CDR1 and CDR2: KGHDR, SFDVKD. The CDR3 has 18 residues. The J segment lost 3 bases and the V segment lost 3 bases, leaving 9 bases of the junction unmatched.

The J gene is TRBJ1-2, the V gene TRBV28; D is perhaps TRBD1 (6 bases). Per germline, CDR1 MDHEN and CDR2 SYDVKM. The ends were cut back, 5 bases at V and 2 bases at J, with 15 bases in the middle. The length of the CDR3 is 15 residues. For the CDR3, the DNA is TGTGCCAGCAGTGGGGCGGGGGCAGCAAACTATGGCTACACCTTC. The encoded protein is CASSGAGAANYGYTF.

The CDR3 region is CASSRITGTGTGELFF. In DNA form, the CDR3 reads TGTGCCAGCAGCCGAATTACCGGGACAGGAACCGGGGAGCTGTTTTTT. The chain carries TRBV7-9 and TRBJ2-2; the match to TRBD1 covers 8 bases. The V gene end was trimmed by 5 bases and the J gene end by 5 bases; junction bases not matched to a gene: 10. This CDR3 region has 16 residues. Germline V gene lookup returns CDR1 SEHNR and CDR2 FQNEAQ (reference sequence).

The genes are TRBV2 and TRBJ1-5; TRBD1 might be the D (5 bases). CDR3 length: 14 residues. The V end lost 4 bases, the J end lost 2 bases, and 9 bases lay between the germline ends. Per germline, CDR1 SNHLY and CDR2 FYNNEI. The CDR3 here is CASSGSGRNQPQHF. Written as DNA, the CDR3 is TGTGCCAGCAGTGGCTCGGGACGCAATCAGCCCCAGCATTTT.

The V and J genes are TRBV20-1 and TRBJ2-7; 7 nucleotides agree with TRBD1. V was pared by 3 bases and J by 2 bases, with 7 bases of the junction left unmatched. Germline loops: CDR1 DFQATT, CDR2 SNEGSKA (reference sequence). This CDR3 comprises 14 residues. CDR3 amino acids: CSASRDSEAYEQYF. DNA of the CDR3: TGCAGTGCTAGTAGGGACAGTGAGGCCTACGAGCAGTACTTC.

The rearrangement uses TRBV2 and TRBJ1-4; weak D call: TRBD1 (5 bases). Germline V CDR1 and CDR2: SNHLY, FYNNEI. Trimming pared 4 bases from V and 2 bases from J, leaving 11 bases between. This CDR3 is built from 15 residues. The CDR3 coding sequence is TGTGCCAGCAGTGGAAGACAGCGTACTAATGAAAAACTGTTTTTT. Translation gives CASSGRQRTNEKLFF.

A single count supports this clone. V usage is TRBV3-1 (or the pseudogene TRBV3-2) and J usage is TRBJ1-3; weak D call: TRBD1 (5 bases). CDR1 is LGHDT and CDR2 is YNNKEL in the germline V gene (reference sequence). Between the trimmed V and J ends, which lost 6 bases and 0 bases, there was a span of 18 bases. The CDR3 runs 17 residues. This CDR3 reads CASSLGHLRSSGNTIYF. The CDR3 bases are TGTGCCAGCAGTCTCGGACATCTACGTTCCTCTGGAAACACCATATATTTT.

The chain has TRBV4-1 and TRBJ1-2; D is undetermined. CDR1 is MGHRA, CDR2 YSYEKL, per germline. V lost 5 bases, J lost 3 bases, and 10 bases lay in between. This CDR3 is built from 13 residues. The CDR3 bases are TGCGCCAGCAGCTACACAGTATACTATGGCTACACCTTC. Its protein product is CASSYTVYYGYTF.

The rearrangement uses TRBV5-1 and TRBJ1-4; the match to TRBD1 covers 9 bases. Germline V gives CDR1 SGHRS, CDR2 YFSETQ. The CDR3 loop spans 14 amino acids. With 0 bases clipped from V and 6 bases from J, the junction kept 0 bases outside the gene matches. The DNA of the CDR3 is TGCGCCAGCAGCTTGGGACAGGGGGATGAAAAACTGTTTTTT. Translation: CASSLGQGDEKLFF.

This chain joins TRBV4-2 and TRBJ2-1; 7 bases fit TRBD2. CDR1 and CDR2 (germline): LGHNA, YNFKEQ. This CDR3 contains 17 residues. J gave up 2 bases and V 0 bases, and 7 bases lay outside the gene matches. The CDR3: CASSQEGGGLAYNEQFF. The DNA for the CDR3 is TGTGCCAGCAGCCAAGAAGGCGGGGGACTTGCCTACAATGAGCAGTTCTTC.

The V and J genes are TRBV10-2 and TRBJ2-6; no clear D gene. V shed 2 bases and J shed 13 bases, with 9 bases lying between them. This CDR3 has 12 residues. The V gene's germline CDR1 is WSHSY and CDR2 SAAADI. The CDR3, as DNA: TGCGCCAGCAGTGAGGTGGGTTCGGTCCTGACTTTC. Amino acids: CASSEVGSVLTF.

This clone has only one observation. The chain couples TRBV7-9 to TRBJ1-3; D is unresolved. The germline gives CDR1 SEHNR, CDR2 FQNEAQ (reference sequence). This CDR3 spans 14 amino acids. Trimming stripped 2 bases from V and 0 bases from J, with 5 bases between. The CDR3 loop reads CASSLSYSGNTIYF. CDR3 coding DNA: TGTGCCAGCAGCTTATCCTACTCTGGAAACACCATATATTTT.

The CDR3 protein is CASSSGGPGQGVYEQYF. CDR3 DNA: TGTGCCAGCTCCTCAGGGGGACCGGGACAGGGGGTCTACGAGCAGTACTTC. This chain connects TRBV7-2 to TRBJ2-7, with 11 positions matching TRBD1. CDR3 size: 17 residues. CDR1 SGHTA and CDR2 FQGNSA come from the germline V gene. V trimming: 8 bases; J trimming: 3 bases; junction bases outside the gene matches: 15.

The chain uses TRBV9 and TRBJ1-6; 7 nucleotides match TRBD1. The length of the CDR3 is 13 residues. V dropped 5 bases and J dropped 8; count of bases not matched to a gene: 4. Germline V lookup: CDR1 SGDLS, CDR2 YYNGEE. The CDR3 protein is CASRQGRDSPLHF. The CDR3 nucleotides read TGTGCCAGCAGACAGGGGAGGGATTCACCCCTCCACTTT.

In nucleotides, the CDR3 is TGTGCCAGCAGTTACTCGGCCGGGATCGACTCACCCCTCCACTTT. Protein product: CASSYSAGIDSPLHF. The gene calls are TRBV6-5 and TRBJ1-6, with D hard to call. Trimming left V 0 bases short and J 10 bases short, with 13 bases between. Germline CDR1 reads MNHEY; CDR2 reads SVGAGI. The CDR3 length is 15 residues.

The V call is TRBV10-2, the J call TRBJ1-1; D uncertain. V was clipped by 6 bases and J by 1 base, with 6 bases between them. This CDR3 has 12 residues. Germline lookup yields CDR1 WSHSY and CDR2 SAAADI. The CDR3 DNA reads as TGCGCCAGCAGCTCAGGGAACACTGAAGCTTTCTTT. It is translated as CASSSGNTEAFF.

The V and J genes are TRBV9 and TRBJ2-5; unclear D gene. There are 13 residues in the CDR3. Germline V lookup: CDR1 SGDLS, CDR2 YYNGEE. V shed 0 bases and J shed 5 bases, with 8 bases lying between them. The CDR3 is CASSVVGRETQYF. CDR3 in DNA: TGTGCCAGCAGCGTAGTTGGGCGCGAGACCCAGTACTTC.